This T cell receptor beta chain stems from a study of T-cell memory formation after mild COVID-19. Study-level background: The TCR clusters were mostly specific to one donor. Overall study results and limits: Some clones that responded turned up in pre-infection memory, which suggests that cross-reactive memory joined in.

In regard to this clonotype: Antigen unknown.

This CDR3 is built from 12 residues. The germline CDR1 and CDR2 sequences are SQVTM and ANQGSEA. V was shortened by 2 bases and J by 5 bases, with 8 bases between the two germline ends. Constant-segment primers and 5'RACE yielded cDNA libraries for TCR alpha and TCR beta, each carrying sample barcodes and UMIs. TCRdb fed the 5' RACE reads into MiXCR, producing one record per CDR3 protein. Of some 110,000 distinct CDR3 sequences listed, around 12% are singletons. This rearrangement joins TRBV29-1 to TRBJ2-3, with D tentatively TRBD1 (6 bases). The sequence was obtained from an adult woman who had mild COVID-19 (a few samples of this study predate the infection). Cell type and time point are not known. The source material was PBMCs or a T cell subset sorted from them (not recorded which). This chain's CDR3 is CSVEPRGDTQYF. The CDR3 DNA reads as TGCAGCGTTGAACCCAGGGGAGATACGCAGTATTTT.